Below are 3 T cell receptor beta chains sequenced from a single sample in a study of T cell responses to AZD1222 COVID-19 vaccine. Libraries were prepared by immunoSEQ multiplex PCR; TCRdb keeps only in-frame clonotypes and omits some of them. The profile shows some 50,000 clones, 84% of them singletons. The specimen was peripheral blood, collected on day 0 of AZD1222 vaccination. These receptor sequences come from an adult in good health.

The V call is TRBV3-1 (or the pseudogene TRBV3-2), the J call TRBJ2-7, with D possibly TRBD1 on 5 matching bases. CDR1 and CDR2 from the germline V gene are LGHDT and YNNKEL (reference sequence). The V end lost 1 base, the J end lost 3 bases, and 16 bases lay between the germline ends. The CDR3 loop spans 16 amino acids. Written as DNA, the CDR3 is TGTGCCAGCAGCCAAGTAACGTTGACAGATCTCTACGAGCAGTACTTC. Amino acids: CASSQVTLTDLYEQYF.

The rearrangement uses TRBV7-2 and TRBJ1-3, with D unclear. Trimming took off 6 bases at V and 2 bases at J, with 17 bases between the two ends. CDR1 is SGHTA, CDR2 FQGNSA, per germline. The CDR3 has 16 amino acids. The CDR3 sequence: CASSPGVRKTGNTIYF. The CDR3 DNA reads TGTGCCAGCAGTCCTGGGGTTAGAAAAACTGGAAACACCATATATTTT.

The J gene is TRBJ1-5, the V gene TRBV3-1 (or the pseudogene TRBV3-2); D is uncertain. This CDR3 comprises 13 residues. Trimming stripped 0 bases from V and 3 bases from J, with 3 bases between. The germline gives CDR1 LGHDT, CDR2 YNNKEL (reference sequence). The CDR3 spells CASSQDTNQPQHF. CDR3 nucleotide sequence: TGTGCCAGCAGCCAAGATACCAATCAGCCCCAGCATTTT.